This entry lists 21 T cell receptor beta chains sequenced from one sample in a study of CXCR3-negative and CXCR3-positive naive CD8 T cells. UMI-labeled 5' RACE TRB cDNA libraries were prepared from the cells. Following a re-call of the 5' RACE reads, TCRdb has one entry per CDR3 protein and lacks DNA. This table holds approximately 41,000 distinct CDR3 sequences. The sequenced sample consisted of memory CD8+ T cells from blood. The receptors come from a human donor in good health. Some clones in this sample may be carry-over from other donors' samples.

The J gene is TRBJ1-1, the V gene TRBV5-1; TCRdb names TRBD1, which stays unverified in the absence of DNA. Germline V CDR1 and CDR2: SGHRS, YFSETQ. This CDR3 contains 16 residues. CDR3 in amino acids: CASSFLQQGGNTEAFF.

The chain uses TRBV15 and TRBJ2-7; TCRdb picks TRBD2, but there is no DNA to check that call. Germline V CDR1 and CDR2: LNHNV, YYDKDF (reference sequence). The CDR3 sequence is 12 residues long. The CDR3 spells CAVGRDSYEQYF.

V and J are TRBV20-1 and TRBJ2-7; TCRdb's D gene call, TRBD1, goes unchecked for lack of DNA. The CDR3 is 14 amino acids. CDR1 and CDR2 (germline): DFQATT, SNEGSKA (reference sequence). The CDR3 protein is CSARWDRGPYEQYF.

This chain connects TRBV6-6 to TRBJ2-7; as DNA is missing, the TRBD1 call by TCRdb cannot be tested. Germline CDR1 reads MNHNY; CDR2 reads SVGAGI (reference sequence). This CDR3 is built from 14 residues. CDR3 protein: CASSYSGQKYEQYF.

The rearrangement uses TRBV10-3 and TRBJ1-5; TCRdb selects TRBD1, and the lack of DNA leaves this call unchecked. CDR3 length: 17 amino acids. CDR1 is ENHRY and CDR2 is SYGVKD in the germline V gene. CDR3 protein: CAISEKGGGTGNQPQHF.

The V and J genes are TRBV21-1 and TRBJ1-2; TCRdb's assignment of TRBD1 cannot be checked, as there is no DNA. TRBV21-1 is marked as a pseudogene. This CDR3 contains 16 residues. The CDR3 loop is CASSKSRDSVNYGYTF.

The chain employs TRBV9 and TRBJ2-1; no DNA is available, so the TRBD2 call from TCRdb remains unchecked. CDR3 length: 16 residues. The germline gives CDR1 SGDLS, CDR2 YYNGEE. The CDR3 protein is CASSVARLAGGNEQFF.

This chain links TRBV14 with TRBJ1-2. The germline V gene encodes CDR1 SGHDN and CDR2 FVKESK. There are 14 residues in the CDR3. CDR3 amino acids: CASSLSFRASGYTF.

This chain uses TRBV10-3 with TRBJ1-5. The germline CDR1 and CDR2 sequences are ENHRY and SYGVKD. The CDR3 length is 15 residues. The CDR3 sequence is CAISDVETMDEPQHF.

The rearrangement joins TRBV12-3 or TRBV12-4 to TRBJ1-6; TCRdb indicates TRBD1, and absent DNA this call remains unverified. This CDR3 is 12 amino acids long. The CDR3 protein is CASSPGTLPLHF.

The rearrangement uses TRBV7-9 and TRBJ1-1; TCRdb picks TRBD1, but there is no DNA to check that call. The CDR3 totals 14 residues. CDR1 is SEHNR, CDR2 FQNEAQ, per germline (reference sequence). The CDR3 is CASSPRQGVAEAFF.

V usage is TRBV6-2 or TRBV6-3 and J usage is TRBJ2-7; absent DNA, TCRdb's TRBD2 call cannot be checked. The CDR3 spans 14 residues. Germline loops: CDR1 MNHEY, CDR2 SVGEGT. The CDR3 here is CASSRGTESYEQYF.

The CDR3 is CASSRGETQYF. This rearrangement joins TRBV11-2 to TRBJ2-5. This CDR3 has 11 residues. Germline CDR1 SGHAT, CDR2 FQNNGV.

V gene TRBV28 combines with J gene TRBJ2-5; with no DNA, the TCRdb D assignment of TRBD2 cannot be verified. The CDR3 has 17 residues. Germline V gene data show CDR1 as MDHEN and CDR2 as SYDVKM. CDR3 region: CASSSLRLAGDQETQYF.

The chain couples TRBV7-9 to TRBJ1-2; TCRdb reports TRBD1, a call that lacks DNA to check it against. This CDR3 region has 14 residues. Per the germline V gene, CDR1 is SEHNR and CDR2 is FQNEAQ (reference sequence). This CDR3 reads CASSLGQADYGYTF.

The V gene is TRBV6-2 or TRBV6-3, the J gene TRBJ2-7. The germline V gene has CDR1 MNHEY and CDR2 SVGEGT. The length of the CDR3 is 12 residues. The CDR3 protein is CASRNDPYEQYF.

This sequence joins TRBV4-2 and TRBJ2-7. There are 16 residues in the CDR3. Per the germline V gene, CDR1 is LGHNA and CDR2 is YNFKEQ. CDR3: CASSQDMAGESDEQYF.

J is TRBJ1-2 and V is TRBV6-5. CDR1 MNHEY and CDR2 SVGAGI come from the germline V gene. The CDR3 is made up of 18 amino acids. CDR3 sequence: CASSYLPESPGRIYGYTF.

The genes are TRBV9 and TRBJ2-1; checking the TCRdb D call of TRBD1 is not possible without DNA. Germline CDR1 and CDR2: SGDLS and YYNGEE. The CDR3 covers 12 residues. The CDR3 here is CARAGAPGEQFF.

The chain has TRBV29-1 and TRBJ2-1; as DNA is missing, the TRBD1 call by TCRdb cannot be tested. In germline, CDR1 is SQVTM, CDR2 ANQGSEA. The CDR3 covers 15 residues. The CDR3 sequence: CSVLGAGTRVDEQFF.

This chain uses TRBV29-1 with TRBJ2-7; TCRdb names TRBD1, which stays unverified in the absence of DNA. This CDR3 is built from 12 residues. Germline assignment: CDR1 SQVTM and CDR2 ANQGSEA. CDR3: CSVPTARDEQYF.